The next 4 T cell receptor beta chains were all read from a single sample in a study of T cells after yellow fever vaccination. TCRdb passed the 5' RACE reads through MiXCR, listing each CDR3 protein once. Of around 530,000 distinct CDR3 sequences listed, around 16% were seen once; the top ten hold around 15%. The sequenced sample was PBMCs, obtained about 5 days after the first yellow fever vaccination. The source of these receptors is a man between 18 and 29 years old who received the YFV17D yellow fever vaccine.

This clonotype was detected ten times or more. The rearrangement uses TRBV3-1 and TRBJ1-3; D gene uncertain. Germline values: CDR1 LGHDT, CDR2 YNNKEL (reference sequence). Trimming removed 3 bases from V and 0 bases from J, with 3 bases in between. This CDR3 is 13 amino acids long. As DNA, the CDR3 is TGTGCCAGCAGCCAGAGCTCTGGAAACACCATATATTTT. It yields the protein CASSQSSGNTIYF.

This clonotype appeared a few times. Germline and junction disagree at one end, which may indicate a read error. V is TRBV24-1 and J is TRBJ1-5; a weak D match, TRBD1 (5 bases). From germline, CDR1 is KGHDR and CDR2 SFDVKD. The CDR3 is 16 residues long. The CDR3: CATSDPGRPSDQPQHF. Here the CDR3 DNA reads TGTGCCACCAGTGACCCGGGACGGCCTAGCGATCAGCCCCAGCATTTT.

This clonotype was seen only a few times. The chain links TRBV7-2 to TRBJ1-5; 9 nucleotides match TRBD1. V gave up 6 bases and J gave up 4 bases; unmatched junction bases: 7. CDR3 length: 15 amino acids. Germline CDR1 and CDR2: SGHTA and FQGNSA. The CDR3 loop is CASRERQGENQPQHF. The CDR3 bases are TGTGCCAGCAGGGAGAGACAGGGGGAAAATCAGCCCCAGCATTTT.

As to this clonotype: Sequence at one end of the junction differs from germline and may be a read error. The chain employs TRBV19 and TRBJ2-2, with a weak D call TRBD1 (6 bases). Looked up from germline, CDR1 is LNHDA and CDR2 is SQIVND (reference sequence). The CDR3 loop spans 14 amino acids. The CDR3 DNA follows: TGCGCCAGCAGCTCAGGACAGTACACCGGGGAGCTGTTCTTT. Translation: CASSSGQYTGELFF.